This T cell receptor (beta chain) was profiled in a study of blood T cell repertoires in COVID-19. For the study at large: COVID-19 samples, acute and convalescent, were from the United States, Italy and Spain.

The protocol was immunoSEQ multiplex PCR, while the TCRdb copy is restricted to in-frame clones and leaves out a portion. The top ten hold around 3.5% of the sample, which has roughly 140,000 clones, roughly 80% seen once. CDR1 and CDR2 from the germline V gene are KGHDR and SFDVKD. The junction had 4 bases not matched to a gene; V was cut back by 11 bases and J by 3 bases. The CDR3 length is 12 residues. The chain has TRBV24-1 and TRBJ2-7; 9 nucleotides match TRBD2. The receptor was isolated from an elderly woman with acute or convalescent COVID-19. Sequences were obtained from peripheral blood. CDR3 amino acids: CAKKREDYEQYF. CDR3 DNA: TGTGCCAAGAAGCGGGAGGACTACGAGCAGTACTTC.